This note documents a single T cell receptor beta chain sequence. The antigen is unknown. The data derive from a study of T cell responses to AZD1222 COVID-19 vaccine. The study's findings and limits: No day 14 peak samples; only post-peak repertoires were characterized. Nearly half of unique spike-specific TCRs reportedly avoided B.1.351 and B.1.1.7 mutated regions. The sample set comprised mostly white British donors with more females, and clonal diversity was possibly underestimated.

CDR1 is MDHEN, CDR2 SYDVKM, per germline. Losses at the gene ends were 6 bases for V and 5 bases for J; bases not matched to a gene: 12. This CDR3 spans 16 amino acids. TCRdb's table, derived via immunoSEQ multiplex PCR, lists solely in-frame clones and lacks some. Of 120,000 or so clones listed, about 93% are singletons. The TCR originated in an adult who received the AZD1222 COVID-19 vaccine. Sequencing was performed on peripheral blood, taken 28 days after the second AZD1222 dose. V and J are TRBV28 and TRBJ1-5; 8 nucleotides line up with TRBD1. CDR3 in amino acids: CASSSLGRGQYQPQHF. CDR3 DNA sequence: TGTGCCAGCAGCTCCCTTGGCAGGGGGCAATATCAGCCCCAGCATTTT.